One sample yielded the 21 T cell receptor beta chains listed below, sequenced in a study of control samples from healthy donors and cancer patients. Here immunoSEQ multiplex PCR was the method, and the copy in TCRdb shows in-frame clones only, minus some. The repertoire holds roughly 170,000 clones, with over 80% as singletons. Source material: blood. Receptors originate from a young man in good health.

V is TRBV30 and J is TRBJ1-1; TRBD1 is a possible D gene (6 bases). Per germline, CDR1 GTSNPN and CDR2 SVGIG (reference sequence). V was shortened by 2 bases and J by 5 bases, with 9 bases between the two germline ends. CDR3 size: 12 residues. The CDR3 DNA sequence: TGTGCCTGGAGTCGCCAGGGGACTGAAGCTTTCTTT. Protein sequence: CAWSRQGTEAFF.

V usage is TRBV3-1 (or the pseudogene TRBV3-2) and J usage is TRBJ2-3; D remains unclear. Looked up from germline, CDR1 is LGHDT and CDR2 is YNNKEL (reference sequence). CDR3 length: 17 residues. V gave up 3 bases and J gave up 0 bases, with 16 bases separating them. The CDR3 sequence is CASSQRRTASSTDTQYF. The CDR3 DNA sequence: TGTGCCAGCAGCCAGAGAAGGACGGCCTCTAGCACAGATACGCAGTATTTT.

V gene TRBV7-9 combines with J gene TRBJ2-3; weak D call: TRBD2 (6 bases). Germline CDR1 is SEHNR and CDR2 is FQNEAQ (reference sequence). This CDR3 has 16 residues. V lost 7 bases, J lost 1 base, and 18 bases lay in between. This chain's CDR3 is CASISALREGTDTQYF. The CDR3 coding sequence is TGTGCCAGCATCAGCGCCTTAAGGGAGGGCACAGATACGCAGTATTTT.

This chain joins TRBV18 and TRBJ1-4; perhaps TRBD1 as D (5 bases). Trimming shortened V by 3 bases and J by 8 bases, and 10 bases separated the two germline ends. In germline, CDR1 is KGHSH, CDR2 LQKENI. The CDR3 is made up of 13 amino acids. The CDR3 bases are TGTGCCAGCTCACCCGTGCAGGGAGAAAAACTGTTTTTT. Its translation: CASSPVQGEKLFF.

The chain joins TRBV9 to TRBJ2-3, with D perhaps TRBD2 (6 bases). Trimming removed 3 bases from V and 2 bases from J, with 16 bases in between. CDR1 and CDR2 (germline): SGDLS, YYNGEE. The CDR3 has 16 residues. CDR3 protein: CASSAPGTPTTDTQYF. CDR3 nucleotides: TGTGCCAGCAGCGCCCCCGGGACTCCCACCACAGATACGCAGTATTTT.

This chain links TRBV6-2 or TRBV6-3 with TRBJ2-7, with 11 bases lining up with TRBD2. Germline lookup yields CDR1 MNHEY and CDR2 SVGEGT. The ends lost 4 bases at V and 1 base at J; junction bases unmatched: 12. This CDR3 region has 18 residues. The CDR3 sequence: CASSWPNPGTSGSYEQYF. The CDR3 region has the DNA TGTGCCAGCAGTTGGCCCAACCCCGGGACTAGCGGTTCCTACGAGCAGTACTTC.

Here the CDR3 reads CASSQEWWGNTIYF. The DNA of the CDR3 is TGTGCCAGCAGCCAAGAATGGTGGGGAAACACCATATATTTT. The rearrangement uses TRBV14 and TRBJ1-3; no definite D call. The V end was cut by 0 bases, the J end by 4 bases, with 7 bases between. There are 14 residues in the CDR3. Germline V lookup: CDR1 SGHDN, CDR2 FVKESK.

V gene TRBV5-6 combines with J gene TRBJ1-2; 11 bases are a match to TRBD1. The CDR3 consists of 14 residues. The J segment lost 5 bases and the V segment lost 2 bases, leaving 2 bases of the junction unmatched. Germline V gene data show CDR1 as SGHDT and CDR2 as YYEEEE. This chain's CDR3 is CASSFGQGAYGYTF. Written as DNA, the CDR3 is TGTGCCAGCAGCTTTGGACAGGGGGCATATGGCTACACCTTC. Based on the CDR3 plus reference TRBV5-6 and TRBJ1-2, the full variable domain is DAGVTQSPTHLIKTRGQQVTLRCSPKSGHDTVSWYQQALGQGPQFIFQYYEEEERQRGNFPDRFSGHQFPNYSSELNVNALLLGDSALYLCASSFGQGAYGYTFGSGTRLTVV.

This rearrangement joins TRBV5-6 to TRBJ1-2; 8 positions agree with TRBD1. CDR3 length: 15 amino acids. Germline V gene sequence: CDR1 SGHDT, CDR2 YYEEEE. Trimming took 4 bases from V and 7 from J; bases not matched to a gene: 12. In nucleotides, the CDR3 is TGTGCCAGCAGCCCCTCTTTTGGGACAGGTGGTGGCTACACCTTC. Its translation: CASSPSFGTGGGYTF. Supplemented by reference TRBV5-6 and TRBJ1-2, the full variable domain reads DAGVTQSPTHLIKTRGQQVTLRCSPKSGHDTVSWYQQALGQGPQFIFQYYEEEERQRGNFPDRFSGHQFPNYSSELNVNALLLGDSALYLCASSPSFGTGGGYTFGSGTRLTVV.

The chain employs TRBV6-2 or TRBV6-3 and TRBJ2-3; D uncertain. The ends were cut back, 6 bases at V and 2 bases at J, with 15 bases in the middle. This CDR3 is built from 15 residues. Germline values: CDR1 MNHEY, CDR2 SVGEGT. The chain's CDR3 is CASSPQPYLTDTQYF. In DNA form, the CDR3 reads TGTGCCAGCAGCCCCCAACCTTACCTCACAGATACGCAGTATTTT.

This rearrangement joins TRBV4-1 to TRBJ2-4, with TRBD2 identical over 14 bases. Germline V CDR1 and CDR2: MGHRA, YSYEKL. After removal of 0 bases from V and 6 bases from J, the junction contained 7 bases not matched to a gene. The CDR3 totals 18 residues. CDR3 region: CASSQEIPTSGGGNIQYF. CDR3 sequence (DNA): TGCGCCAGCAGCCAAGAAATACCGACTAGCGGGGGGGGAAACATTCAGTACTTC.

The V call is TRBV19, the J call TRBJ1-5; D remains unclear. This CDR3 is 14 amino acids long. Germline assignment: CDR1 LNHDA and CDR2 SQIVND (reference sequence). The V and J ends lost 8 bases and 0 bases respectively, with 11 bases between them. The CDR3 sequence: CASQQPYSNQPQHF. In DNA, the CDR3 is TGTGCCAGTCAACAGCCTTATAGCAATCAGCCCCAGCATTTT.

The rearrangement links TRBV2 to TRBJ1-6; D is undetermined. The CDR3 runs 14 residues. With 2 bases removed from V and 4 bases from J, the gap between germline ends came to 6 bases. The germline V gene encodes CDR1 SNHLY and CDR2 FYNNEI. CDR3 in DNA: TGTGCCAGCAGTGAAAAGGGTTATAATTCACCCCTCCACTTT. Translating it yields CASSEKGYNSPLHF.

The chain links TRBV18 to TRBJ1-1; D call uncertain. Germline assignment: CDR1 KGHSH and CDR2 LQKENI. There are 15 residues in the CDR3. Trimming removed 1 base at V and 1 base at J, with 10 bases between. The DNA of the CDR3 is TGTGCCAGCTCACCACTCAGACCAGAGAACACTGAAGCTTTCTTT. Protein product: CASSPLRPENTEAFF.

This rearrangement joins TRBV12-5 to TRBJ2-7, with D possibly being TRBD2 (6 bases). The germline V gene has CDR1 LGHNT and CDR2 FRNRAP. The CDR3 has 11 amino acids. With 9 bases removed from V and 0 bases from J, the gap between germline ends came to 6 bases. The CDR3 region is CASGGSYEQYF. Written as DNA, the CDR3 is TGTGCTAGCGGGGGCTCCTACGAGCAGTACTTC.

V and J are TRBV5-1 and TRBJ2-3, with D perhaps given as TRBD1 or TRBD2 (5 bases each). This CDR3 spans 14 amino acids. Looked up from germline, CDR1 is SGHRS and CDR2 is YFSETQ. Trimming shortened V by 2 bases and J by 2 bases, and 9 bases separated the two germline ends. CDR3 in amino acids: CASSFSGTTDTQYF. The CDR3 DNA reads TGCGCCAGCAGCTTTTCCGGGACCACAGATACGCAGTATTTT.

The gene calls are TRBV2 and TRBJ2-7, with D possibly being TRBD1 or TRBD2 (5 bases each). The V gene lost 4 bases and the J gene lost 2 bases, with 9 bases spanning the gap. Germline V gives CDR1 SNHLY, CDR2 FYNNEI. CDR3 length: 13 amino acids. CDR3 protein: CASSGDGTYEQYF. Written as DNA, the CDR3 is TGTGCCAGCAGTGGGGACGGAACCTACGAGCAGTACTTC.

The chain joins TRBV5-4 to TRBJ2-2, with a possible D match to TRBD2 (5 bases). The length of the CDR3 is 16 residues. Looked up from germline, CDR1 is SGHNT and CDR2 is YYREEE (reference sequence). V dropped 4 bases and J dropped 0 bases, with 13 bases sitting between them. The CDR3 is CASSPPASTNTGELFF. CDR3 sequence (DNA): TGTGCCAGCAGCCCCCCGGCTAGCACGAACACCGGGGAGCTGTTTTTT.

This chain connects TRBV5-1 to TRBJ2-3, with TRBD2 as a possible D gene (6 bases). There are 16 residues in the CDR3. CDR1 is SGHRS, CDR2 YFSETQ, per germline. V lost 4 bases and J 0 bases, leaving 15 bases between the germline ends. CDR3 loop: CASSPGVAASTDTQYF. The CDR3 DNA sequence: TGCGCCAGCAGCCCGGGAGTAGCGGCTAGCACAGATACGCAGTATTTT. Drawing the rest from reference TRBV5-1 and TRBJ2-3, the complete variable domain is KAGVTQTPRYLIKTRGQQVTLSCSPISGHRSVSWYQQTPGQGLQFLFEYFSETQRNKGNFPGRFSGRQFSNSRSEMNVSTLELGDSALYLCASSPGVAASTDTQYFGPGTRLTVL.

This clone was detected only a few times. The chain recombines TRBV5-1 with TRBJ2-7, with unresolved D. Germline-derived CDR1 and CDR2 are SGHRS and YFSETQ. The CDR3 has 14 residues. With 2 bases removed from V and 2 bases from J, the gap between germline ends came to 11 bases. As DNA, the CDR3 is TGCGCCAGCAGCTTCCCTACTGAAGCCTACGAGCAGTACTTC. It specifies CASSFPTEAYEQYF.

This clone has a single count. The chain links TRBV5-6 to TRBJ2-2; D is undetermined. Germline-derived CDR1 and CDR2 are SGHDT and YYEEEE. The germline V and J ends were trimmed by 1 base and 7 bases, with 8 bases remaining between them. There are 13 residues in the CDR3. The CDR3: CASSLSIGGELFF. Written as DNA, the CDR3 is TGTGCCAGCAGCTTGTCGATCGGCGGGGAGCTGTTTTTT.